Below, 23 T cell receptor beta chains from the same sample are listed, as sequenced in a study of blood T cell repertoires in COVID-19. Here immunoSEQ multiplex PCR was the method, and the copy in TCRdb shows in-frame clones only, minus some. The sample has 39,000 or so clones, around 88% seen once. Sequencing was performed on peripheral blood. The receptors were gathered from a woman aged 80 or older with active or convalescent COVID-19.

The V call is TRBV19, the J call TRBJ1-2; 9 bases map to TRBD1. Germline CDR1 is LNHDA and CDR2 is SQIVND (reference sequence). This CDR3 is 16 amino acids long. V lost 7 bases to trimming and J lost 3 bases; unmatched junction nucleotides: 12. DNA of the CDR3: TGTGCCAGTACCCCCGGGACAGGGAAGGATTACTATGGCTACACCTTC. This sequence encodes CASTPGTGKDYYGYTF.

The J gene is TRBJ1-3, the V gene TRBV11-2; TRBD1 is a possible D gene (6 bases). The CDR3 is 15 amino acids. The V and J ends lost 4 bases and 8 bases respectively, with 18 bases between them. Germline lookup yields CDR1 SGHAT and CDR2 FQNNGV. The DNA for the CDR3 is TGTGCCAGCAGCTACACAGGGTTGGGGTTTTACACCATATATTTT. It translates to CASSYTGLGFYTIYF.

This sequence joins TRBV7-8 and TRBJ2-3, with no clear D. Germline-derived CDR1 and CDR2 are SGHVS and FQNEAQ. V dropped 3 bases and J dropped 6 bases, with 7 bases sitting between them. This CDR3 region has 12 residues. The CDR3 DNA reads TGTGCCAGCAGCTTTATGCGGGATACGCAGTATTTT. It translates to CASSFMRDTQYF.

The CDR3 loop reads CATERGANQPQHF. Here the CDR3 DNA reads TGTGCCACCGAACGGGGGGCGAATCAGCCCCAGCATTTT. The genes are TRBV24-1 and TRBJ1-5, with D possibly being TRBD1 (6 bases). CDR1 is KGHDR and CDR2 is SFDVKD in the germline V gene. CDR3 length: 13 residues. V was clipped by 9 bases and J by 4 bases, with 12 bases between them.

The V and J genes are TRBV28 and TRBJ1-5, with D possibly matching TRBD1 (6 bases). Germline V lookup: CDR1 MDHEN, CDR2 SYDVKM. The V gene lost 4 bases and the J gene lost 10 bases, with 20 bases spanning the gap. The CDR3 totals 15 residues. The CDR3 DNA reads as TGTGCCAGCAGTTCAAAACGGACAGACTTTCGACCCCAGCATTTT. Translating it yields CASSSKRTDFRPQHF.

The chain links TRBV7-2 to TRBJ2-2; D uncertain. Trimming removed 0 bases from V and 5 bases from J, with 7 bases in between. From germline, CDR1 is SGHTA and CDR2 FQGNSA. CDR3 size: 14 residues. The CDR3 nucleotides read TGTGCCAGCAGCTTAGCGCGAGTGACCGGGGAGCTGTTTTTT. Its translation is CASSLARVTGELFF.

This chain links TRBV7-2 with TRBJ2-1; 11 bases agree with TRBD2. The CDR3 consists of 15 residues. The V gene's germline CDR1 is SGHTA and CDR2 FQGNSA. After removal of 5 bases from V and 7 bases from J, the junction contained 7 bases not matched to a gene. The CDR3 sequence: CASSPTSGSGNEQFF. As DNA, the CDR3 is TGTGCCAGCAGCCCCACTAGCGGGAGTGGTAATGAGCAGTTCTTC.

This clone occurred a few times. The rearrangement joins TRBV4-2 to TRBJ2-2, with TRBD2 matching 13 bases. Per the germline V gene, CDR1 is LGHNA and CDR2 is YNFKEQ. The ends lost 1 base at V and 11 bases at J; junction bases unmatched: 10. The CDR3 contains 17 residues. CDR3 DNA: TGTGCCAGCAGCCAAGTTAAGGGACTAGCGGGACTCGGTGAGCTGTTTTTT. Its protein product is CASSQVKGLAGLGELFF.

V is TRBV10-3 and J is TRBJ1-3; D remains ambiguous. CDR1 and CDR2 from the germline V gene are ENHRY and SYGVKD. CDR3 length equals 14 residues. The V end lost 6 bases, the J end lost 0 bases, and 9 bases lay between the germline ends. CDR3 in amino acids: CAISPQISGNTIYF. CDR3 in DNA: TGTGCCATCAGCCCACAGATCTCTGGAAACACCATATATTTT.

This rearrangement joins TRBV7-9 to TRBJ1-1; D is uncertain. Trimming removed 2 bases from V and 7 bases from J, with 14 bases in between. The germline gives CDR1 SEHNR, CDR2 FQNEAQ (reference sequence). The CDR3 runs to 14 residues. In DNA form, the CDR3 reads TGTGCCAGCAGCTTACGCCCGGGGAAGAGTGAAGCTTTCTTT. It codes for CASSLRPGKSEAFF.

This rearrangement joins TRBV18 to TRBJ2-2; the match to TRBD1 covers 8 bases. Germline V gene lookup returns CDR1 KGHSH and CDR2 LQKENI. With V trimmed by 2 bases and J by 0 bases, 2 bases remained unmatched. The CDR3 contains 16 residues. Here the CDR3 reads CASSPLQGANTGELFF. CDR3 nucleotide sequence: TGTGCCAGCTCACCATTACAGGGGGCGAACACCGGGGAGCTGTTTTTT. The full variable domain, its missing parts supplied by reference TRBV18 and TRBJ2-2, is NAGVMQNPRHLVRRRGQEARLRCSPMKGHSHVYWYRQLPEEGLKFMVYLQKENIIDESGMPKERFSAEFPKEGPSILRIQQVVRGDSAAYFCASSPLQGANTGELFFGEGSRLTVL.

The chain recombines TRBV25-1 with TRBJ2-3; tentative D call: TRBD1 (6 bases). V lost 6 bases and J lost 2, with 15 bases in between. The V gene's germline CDR1 is MGHDK and CDR2 SYGVNS. This CDR3 has 15 residues. The CDR3 loop reads CASSDPRDITDTQYF. In DNA, the CDR3 is TGTGCCAGCAGCGATCCCCGGGACATCACAGATACGCAGTATTTT.

The chain employs TRBV5-5 and TRBJ2-7; TRBD2 is a possible D gene (6 bases). Trimming stripped 0 bases from V and 5 bases from J, with 12 bases between. The CDR3 has 14 residues. Germline V gene data show CDR1 as SGHKS and CDR2 as YYEKEE (reference sequence). The CDR3 DNA follows: TGTGCCAGCAGCTTGGAAGTGCGGGGCAACGAGCAGTACTTC. Its translation is CASSLEVRGNEQYF.

The chain links TRBV2 to TRBJ1-5; 10 bases line up with TRBD1. The CDR3 is 16 amino acids. Germline loops: CDR1 SNHLY, CDR2 FYNNEI. Trimming took 8 bases from V and 7 from J; bases not matched to a gene: 14. The CDR3 reads CASRDLTGGRSQPQHF. The CDR3 DNA is TGTGCCAGCCGGGACTTGACAGGGGGCAGATCCCAGCCCCAGCATTTT.

The CDR3 here is CASQSTDTQYF. The CDR3 nucleotides read TGTGCCAGCCAAAGCACAGATACGCAGTATTTT. The chain combines TRBV27 with TRBJ2-3; D is uncertain. The V end lost 8 bases, the J end lost 0 bases, and 3 bases lay between the germline ends. CDR3 length: 11 amino acids. Germline V gene sequence: CDR1 MNHEY, CDR2 SMNVEV (reference sequence).

This clone was observed a few times. The chain is built from TRBV19 and TRBJ1-1; 9 bases fit TRBD1. In germline, CDR1 is LNHDA, CDR2 SQIVND (reference sequence). The CDR3 has 14 amino acids. The V segment lost 7 bases and the J segment 6 bases; nucleotides outside the gene matches: 9. CDR3 region: CASKTGTGFAEAFF. CDR3 nucleotide sequence: TGTGCCAGTAAGACCGGGACAGGGTTCGCTGAAGCTTTCTTT.

The sample holds one count of this clone. The J gene is TRBJ2-7, the V gene TRBV5-4; TRBD2 agrees at 7 bases. V was clipped by 4 bases and J by 6 bases; unmatched bases: 4. The V gene's germline CDR1 is SGHNT and CDR2 YYREEE (reference sequence). The CDR3 runs 12 residues. CDR3 sequence (DNA): TGTGCCAGCAGCCAAACTAGCGCCGAGCAGTACTTC. This sequence encodes CASSQTSAEQYF. Using reference TRBV5-4 and TRBJ2-7 for the parts outside the CDR3, the full variable domain is ETGVTQSPTHLIKTRGQQVTLRCSSQSGHNTVSWYQQALGQGPQFIFQYYREEENGRGNFPPRFSGLQFPNYSSELNVNALELDDSALYLCASSQTSAEQYFGPGTRLTVT.

This clone showed up just a few times. The J gene is TRBJ1-1, the V gene TRBV6-5; weak D call: TRBD1 (6 bases). The CDR3 length is 13 residues. Trimming shortened V by 6 bases and J by 3 bases, and 11 bases separated the two germline ends. Germline values: CDR1 MNHEY, CDR2 SVGAGI. CDR3 residues: CASRRTGYTEAFF. The CDR3 DNA sequence: TGTGCCAGCAGACGTACAGGGTACACTGAAGCTTTCTTT.

The J gene is TRBJ2-2, the V gene TRBV5-1; weak D call: TRBD1 (5 bases). From germline, CDR1 is SGHRS and CDR2 YFSETQ. The CDR3 is 12 amino acids. V shed 1 base and J shed 7 bases, with 5 bases lying between them. This CDR3 is CASSLQGGELFF. The CDR3, as DNA: TGCGCCAGCAGCTTGCAGGGCGGGGAGCTGTTTTTT.

The V gene is TRBV19, the J gene TRBJ1-5; the match to TRBD1 covers 10 bases. The length of the CDR3 is 14 residues. Germline V gene lookup returns CDR1 LNHDA and CDR2 SQIVND (reference sequence). V was pared by 8 bases and J by 6 bases, with 7 bases of the junction left unmatched. This chain's CDR3 is CASRQGAYSQPQHF. The DNA of the CDR3 is TGTGCCAGTCGACAGGGGGCGTACAGTCAGCCCCAGCATTTT. Based on the CDR3 plus reference TRBV19 and TRBJ1-5, the full variable domain is DGGITQSPKYLFRKEGQNVTLSCEQNLNHDAMYWYRQDPGQGLRLIYYSQIVNDFQKGDIAEGYSVSREKKESFPLTVTSAQKNPTAFYLCASRQGAYSQPQHFGDGTRLSIL.

The genes are TRBV7-2 and TRBJ2-1; 8 bases agree with TRBD2. The CDR3 contains 17 residues. Germline CDR1 SGHTA, CDR2 FQGNSA. V lost 1 base to trimming and J lost 0 bases; unmatched junction nucleotides: 5. CDR3 coding DNA: TGTGCCAGCAGCTTAGTGGGCGGGGGGAGCTCCTACAATGAGCAGTTCTTC. Protein: CASSLVGGGSSYNEQFF.

J is TRBJ1-4 and V is TRBV24-1; unclear D gene. The CDR3 has 13 amino acids. V dropped 4 bases and J dropped 10 bases, with 12 bases sitting between them. Per germline, CDR1 KGHDR and CDR2 SFDVKD. The CDR3 region has the DNA TGTGCCACCAGTGAAGATCCAGGAGGAAAACTGTTTTTT. It codes for CATSEDPGGKLFF.

This sequence joins TRBV30 and TRBJ2-5; 9 nucleotides match TRBD2. Per the germline V gene, CDR1 is GTSNPN and CDR2 is SVGIG (reference sequence). The V segment lost 3 bases and the J segment 1 base; nucleotides outside the gene matches: 6. The CDR3 runs to 15 residues. CDR3 region: CAWRRLAGTQETQYF. DNA of the CDR3: TGTGCCTGGAGGAGGCTAGCGGGGACCCAAGAGACCCAGTACTTC.